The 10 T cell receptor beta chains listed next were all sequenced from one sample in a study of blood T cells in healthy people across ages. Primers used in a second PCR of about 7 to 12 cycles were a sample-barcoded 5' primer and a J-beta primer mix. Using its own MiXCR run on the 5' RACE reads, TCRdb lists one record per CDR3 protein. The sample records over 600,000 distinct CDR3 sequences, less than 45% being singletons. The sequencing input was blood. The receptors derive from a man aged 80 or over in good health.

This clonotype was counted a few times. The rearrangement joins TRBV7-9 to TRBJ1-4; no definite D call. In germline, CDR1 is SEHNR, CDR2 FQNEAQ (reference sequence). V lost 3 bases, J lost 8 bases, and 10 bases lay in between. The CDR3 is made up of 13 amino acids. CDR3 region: CASSFQQLEKLFF. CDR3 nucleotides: TGTGCCAGCAGCTTTCAACAACTCGAAAAACTGTTTTTT.

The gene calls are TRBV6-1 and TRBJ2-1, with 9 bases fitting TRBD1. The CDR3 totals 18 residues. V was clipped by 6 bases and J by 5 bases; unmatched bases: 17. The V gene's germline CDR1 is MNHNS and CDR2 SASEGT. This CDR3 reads CASRRSLPGTGIHNEQFF. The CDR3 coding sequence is TGTGCCAGCAGACGCTCCCTTCCCGGGACAGGGATCCACAATGAGCAGTTCTTC.

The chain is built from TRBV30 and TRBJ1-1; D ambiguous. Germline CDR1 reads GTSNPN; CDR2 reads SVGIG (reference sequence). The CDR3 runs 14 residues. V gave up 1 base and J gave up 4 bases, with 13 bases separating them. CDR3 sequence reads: CAWSERFDSTEAFF. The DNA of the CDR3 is TGTGCCTGGAGTGAACGTTTCGATTCCACTGAAGCTTTCTTT.

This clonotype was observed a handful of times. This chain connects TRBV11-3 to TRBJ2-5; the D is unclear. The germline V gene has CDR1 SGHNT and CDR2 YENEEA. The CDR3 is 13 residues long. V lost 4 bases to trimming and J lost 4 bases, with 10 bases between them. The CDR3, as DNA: TGTGCCAGCAGCTATGAGGACGGAGAGACCCAGTACTTC. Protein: CASSYEDGETQYF.

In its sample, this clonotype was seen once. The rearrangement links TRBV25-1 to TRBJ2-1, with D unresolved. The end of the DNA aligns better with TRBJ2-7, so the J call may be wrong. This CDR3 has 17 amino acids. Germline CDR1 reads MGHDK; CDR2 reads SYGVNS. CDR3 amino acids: CASSEYYPDSLYNEQYF. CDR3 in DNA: TGTGCCAGCAGTGAATATTACCCGGATTCACTGTACAATGAGCAGTACTTC.

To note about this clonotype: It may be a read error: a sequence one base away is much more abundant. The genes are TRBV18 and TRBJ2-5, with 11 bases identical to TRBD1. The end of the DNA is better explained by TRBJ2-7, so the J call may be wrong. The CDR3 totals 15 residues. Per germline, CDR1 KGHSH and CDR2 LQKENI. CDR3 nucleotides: TGTGCCAGCTCAACCCCCGGGACAGGGGGCTACGAGCAGTACTTC. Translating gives CASSTPGTGGYEQYF.

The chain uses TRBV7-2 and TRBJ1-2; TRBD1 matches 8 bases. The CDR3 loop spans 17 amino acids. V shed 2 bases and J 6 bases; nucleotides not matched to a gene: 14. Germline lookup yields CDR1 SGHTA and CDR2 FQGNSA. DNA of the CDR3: TGTGCCAGCAGCTTATATCTGACAGGGGCCGCGTGGGATGGCTACACCTTC. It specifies CASSLYLTGAAWDGYTF.

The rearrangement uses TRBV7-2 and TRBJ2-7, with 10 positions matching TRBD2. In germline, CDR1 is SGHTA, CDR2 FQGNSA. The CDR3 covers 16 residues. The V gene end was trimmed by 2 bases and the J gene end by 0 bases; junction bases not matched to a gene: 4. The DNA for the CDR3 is TGTGCCAGCAGCTTATGGACTAGCGGTTCCTCCTACGAGCAGTACTTC. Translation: CASSLWTSGSSYEQYF.

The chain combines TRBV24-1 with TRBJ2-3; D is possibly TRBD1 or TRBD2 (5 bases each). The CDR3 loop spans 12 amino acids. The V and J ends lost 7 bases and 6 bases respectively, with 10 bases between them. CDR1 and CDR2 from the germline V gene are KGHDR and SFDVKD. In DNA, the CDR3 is TGTGCCACCAGCTCATGGGGGGATACGCAGTATTTT. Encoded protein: CATSSWGDTQYF.

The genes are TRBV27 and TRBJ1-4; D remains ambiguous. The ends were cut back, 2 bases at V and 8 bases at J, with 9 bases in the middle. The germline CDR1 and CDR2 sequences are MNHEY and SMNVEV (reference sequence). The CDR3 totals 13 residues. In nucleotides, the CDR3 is TGTGCCAGCAGTTTAAGGCAGTACGAAAAACTGTTTTTT. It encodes CASSLRQYEKLFF.